What follows are 21 T cell receptor beta chains derived from one specimen sequenced in a study of blood T cell repertoires in COVID-19. Assay: immunoSEQ multiplex PCR; the TCRdb copy retains only in-frame clones and omits some. The sample contains around 150,000 clones, about three quarters of which appear only once. The specimen was peripheral blood. These receptors all come from a man aged 70 or older with acute or convalescent COVID-19.

The rearrangement uses TRBV9 and TRBJ2-2; TRBD2 aligns across 11 bases. The CDR3 extends over 15 amino acids. CDR1 and CDR2 from the germline V gene are SGDLS and YYNGEE. J gave up 7 bases and V 4 bases, and 6 bases lay outside the gene matches. The CDR3 loop reads CASSTTSGVGGELFF. The CDR3 nucleotides read TGTGCCAGCAGCACGACTAGCGGGGTGGGCGGGGAGCTGTTTTTT.

The chain carries TRBV5-1 and TRBJ2-7; D remains ambiguous. From germline, CDR1 is SGHRS and CDR2 YFSETQ. This CDR3 has 13 amino acids. The V gene lost 0 bases and the J gene lost 5 bases, with 9 bases spanning the gap. In DNA, the CDR3 is TGCGCCAGCAGCTTGGCAGTTGGCAACGAGCAGTACTTC. Its translation is CASSLAVGNEQYF.

The chain is built from TRBV5-1 and TRBJ1-3; D gene ambiguous. V lost 4 bases, J lost 0 bases, and 11 bases lay in between. Looked up from germline, CDR1 is SGHRS and CDR2 is YFSETQ. This CDR3 spans 15 amino acids. The CDR3 DNA sequence: TGCGCCAGCAGCCCTCAGGTTAGCTCTGGAAACACCATATATTTT. Residues: CASSPQVSSGNTIYF.

The chain uses TRBV4-1 and TRBJ1-2, with TRBD1 matching 9 bases. CDR1 MGHRA and CDR2 YSYEKL come from the germline V gene. V lost 3 bases and J lost 6; bases outside the gene matches: 11. CDR3 size: 16 residues. CDR3 residues: CASSQGPTGGINGYTF. Here the CDR3 DNA reads TGCGCCAGCAGCCAGGGTCCGACAGGGGGAATTAATGGCTACACCTTC.

This chain joins TRBV3-1 (or the pseudogene TRBV3-2) and TRBJ1-1; the D is unclear. The CDR3 has 12 residues. CDR1 is LGHDT and CDR2 is YNNKEL in the germline V gene (reference sequence). V was trimmed by 1 base and J by 8 bases, leaving 8 bases between them. CDR3 coding DNA: TGTGCCAGCAGCCAAGCTTATAGCGAAGCTTTCTTT. It translates to CASSQAYSEAFF.

The rearrangement links TRBV2 to TRBJ1-6; possibly TRBD1 for D (6 bases). Germline-derived CDR1 and CDR2 are SNHLY and FYNNEI. This CDR3 contains 15 residues. The V and J ends lost 1 base and 8 bases respectively, with 12 bases between them. CDR3 nucleotides: TGTGCCAGCAGTGAAGTGGGCAGGGGATATTCACCCCTCCACTTT. Amino acids: CASSEVGRGYSPLHF.

The sample holds a few counts of this clone. The chain has TRBV3-1 (or the pseudogene TRBV3-2) and TRBJ2-3; the match to TRBD1 covers 7 bases. Unmatched junction bases numbered 2, after V lost 1 base and J lost 1 base. CDR3 length equals 15 residues. Germline lookup yields CDR1 LGHDT and CDR2 YNNKEL (reference sequence). In nucleotides, the CDR3 is TGTGCCAGCAGCCAAGTTGGGACAGGCACAGATACGCAGTATTTT. It is translated as CASSQVGTGTDTQYF.

A few counts support this clone. The CDR3 nucleotides read TGTGCCAGCAGCATAACCGATAGTATGGGCTACACCTTC. Protein: CASSITDSMGYTF. The genes are TRBV7-9 and TRBJ1-2; D not resolved. The V gene lost 5 bases and the J gene lost 8 bases, with 15 bases spanning the gap. The germline V gene has CDR1 SEHNR and CDR2 FQNEAQ (reference sequence). The CDR3 totals 13 residues.

The rearrangement links TRBV11-3 to TRBJ2-7; a possible D gene is TRBD2 (6 bases). Trimming removed 1 base at V and 4 bases at J, with 17 bases between. The CDR3 spans 16 residues. Germline values: CDR1 SGHNT, CDR2 YENEEA. CDR3 in amino acids: CASSLGRGGDWYEQYF. CDR3 nucleotides: TGTGCCAGCAGCTTAGGACGAGGTGGGGACTGGTACGAGCAGTACTTC.

This chain links TRBV24-1 with TRBJ1-3; no definite D call. CDR1 and CDR2 from the germline V gene are KGHDR and SFDVKD. The V and J ends lost 7 bases and 0 bases respectively, with 12 bases between them. The CDR3 has 15 amino acids. CDR3 sequence reads: CATRKVPSSGNTIYF. The CDR3, as DNA: TGTGCCACCAGAAAAGTCCCGAGCTCTGGAAACACCATATATTTT.

The chain uses TRBV25-1 and TRBJ2-2; D is possibly TRBD1 (7 bases). Germline-derived CDR1 and CDR2 are MGHDK and SYGVNS. V was trimmed by 2 bases and J by 4 bases, leaving 11 bases between them. The CDR3 length is 15 residues. The CDR3 loop is CASSERQGGTGELFF. The CDR3 DNA is TGTGCCAGCAGTGAACGGCAGGGGGGCACCGGGGAGCTGTTTTTT. Complete variable domain (other parts from reference TRBV25-1 and TRBJ2-2): EADIYQTPRYLVIGTGKKITLECSQTMGHDKMYWYQQDPGMELHLIHYSYGVNSTEKGDLSSESTVSRIRTEHFPLTLESARPSHTSQYLCASSERQGGTGELFFGEGSRLTVL.

By proportion, this clone is medium-sized. This sequence joins TRBV6-4 and TRBJ2-1; D possibly corresponds to TRBD2 (5 bases). The CDR3 loop spans 17 amino acids. CDR1 is MRHNA and CDR2 is SNTAGT in the germline V gene. Trimming took off 0 bases at V and 5 bases at J, with 17 bases between the two ends. The CDR3 protein is CASSDSRTASSNNEQFF. The DNA of the CDR3 is TGTGCCAGCAGTGACTCGAGGACTGCATCAAGTAACAATGAGCAGTTCTTC.

This clone occurred once. V gene TRBV24-1 combines with J gene TRBJ2-3, with 7 positions matching TRBD2. There are 15 residues in the CDR3. Germline loops: CDR1 KGHDR, CDR2 SFDVKD. After removal of 2 bases from V and 4 bases from J, the junction contained 5 bases not matched to a gene. For the CDR3, the DNA is TGTGCCACCAGTGATTACGGCGGGAGCTCAGATACGCAGTATTTT. Translation gives CATSDYGGSSDTQYF.

This chain connects TRBV2 to TRBJ1-1; D is undetermined. Germline CDR1 is SNHLY and CDR2 is FYNNEI. V lost 7 bases and J lost 3, with 12 bases in between. The CDR3 is 13 residues long. The CDR3 bases are TGTGCCAGCAAGGAGGGTTCGGACACTGAAGCTTTCTTT. Its protein product is CASKEGSDTEAFF.

This chain uses TRBV19 with TRBJ2-7; 9 nucleotides match TRBD1. The CDR3 has 15 residues. The J segment lost 0 bases and the V segment lost 4 bases, leaving 4 bases of the junction unmatched. The germline V gene has CDR1 LNHDA and CDR2 SQIVND (reference sequence). CDR3 nucleotides: TGTGCCAGTAGTAGGGACAGGGTGGGCTCCTACGAGCAGTACTTC. Translating gives CASSRDRVGSYEQYF.

This chain links TRBV6-2 or TRBV6-3 with TRBJ1-2; 7 positions agree with TRBD1. Looked up from germline, CDR1 is MNHEY and CDR2 is SVGEGT. V lost 6 bases to trimming and J lost 8 bases; unmatched junction nucleotides: 12. The CDR3 is 14 amino acids. Here the CDR3 DNA reads TGTGCCAGCAGCTTCGACAGGGTACTGGTGGGCTACACCTTC. Its protein product is CASSFDRVLVGYTF.

The V and J genes are TRBV7-9 and TRBJ1-1; a possible D gene is TRBD1 (6 bases). V was pared by 2 bases and J by 4 bases, with 11 bases between. In germline, CDR1 is SEHNR, CDR2 FQNEAQ (reference sequence). The CDR3 is 14 residues long. This CDR3 reads CASSLRGAGTEAFF. In nucleotides, the CDR3 is TGTGCCAGCAGCTTACGGGGGGCGGGCACTGAAGCTTTCTTT.

The V call is TRBV25-1, the J call TRBJ2-3, with 11 positions matching TRBD2. This CDR3 comprises 16 residues. V lost 6 bases and J lost 2; bases outside the gene matches: 7. The germline gives CDR1 MGHDK, CDR2 SYGVNS. The chain's CDR3 is CASSFGTSGNTDTQYF. CDR3 in DNA: TGTGCCAGCAGCTTTGGGACTAGCGGAAACACAGATACGCAGTATTTT.

The chain recombines TRBV5-1 with TRBJ2-3; no clear D. Germline CDR1 reads SGHRS; CDR2 reads YFSETQ. Trimming shortened V by 3 bases and J by 6 bases, and 14 bases separated the two germline ends. This CDR3 region has 14 residues. The CDR3 nucleotides are TGCGCCAGCAGCTCAGCCTCCTCGGGTGATACGCAGTATTTT. It is translated as CASSSASSGDTQYF.

This chain joins TRBV27 and TRBJ2-2, with 11 bases aligning to TRBD2. V gave up 6 bases and J gave up 4 bases; unmatched junction bases: 4. The germline V gene has CDR1 MNHEY and CDR2 SMNVEV (reference sequence). CDR3 length: 15 amino acids. Here the CDR3 DNA reads TGTGCCAGCAGAACTAGCGGGGGCGGCACCGGGGAGCTGTTTTTT. Amino acids: CASRTSGGGTGELFF.

The CDR3 region has the DNA TGCGCCAGCAGCCACTACATCCCACAGGGGATGAACACTGAAGCTTTCTTT. Encoded protein: CASSHYIPQGMNTEAFF. The gene calls are TRBV4-1 and TRBJ1-1; 7 positions agree with TRBD1. Germline V lookup: CDR1 MGHRA, CDR2 YSYEKL. J gave up 0 bases and V 3 bases, and 10 bases lay outside the gene matches. This CDR3 comprises 17 residues.